This entry lists 30 T cell receptor beta chains sequenced from one sample in a study of shared clonotypes between healthy human individuals. Sequenced by immunoSEQ multiplex PCR; TCRdb stores in-frame clones only, minus some. The sample shows about 2.3 million clones, 85% to 95% of them seen only once. Source material: naive CD4+ T cells from PBMCs. Documented subset: CD45RA+ positively selected. These receptors were collected from a man between 18 and 35 years old in good health. Some clones in this sample may be carry-over from other donors' samples.

This clone was observed a handful of times. The genes are TRBV30 and TRBJ1-1; unclear D gene. Germline V lookup: CDR1 GTSNPN, CDR2 SVGIG (reference sequence). The V gene lost 4 bases and the J gene lost 4 bases, with 16 bases spanning the gap. The CDR3 totals 14 residues. For the CDR3, the DNA is TGTGCCTGGAAAATATTGAGGACTGGCACTGAAGCTTTCTTT. Encoded protein: CAWKILRTGTEAFF.

The chain combines TRBV28 with TRBJ2-6; D ambiguous. V was pared by 1 base and J by 3 bases, with 10 bases between. CDR3 length equals 16 residues. The V gene's germline CDR1 is MDHEN and CDR2 SYDVKM. The CDR3 is CASSLFLGFGANVLTF. In nucleotides, the CDR3 is TGTGCCAGCAGTTTATTTTTGGGGTTTGGGGCCAACGTCCTGACTTTC. Full variable domain (remainder filled in from reference TRBV28 and TRBJ2-6): DVKVTQSSRYLVKRTGEKVFLECVQDMDHENMFWYRQDPGLGLRLIYFSYDVKMKEKGDIPEGYSVSREKKERFSLILESASTNQTSMYLCASSLFLGFGANVLTFGAGSRLTVL.

A note on this clone: The sample contains more than one DNA sequence encoding this CDR3. The chain couples TRBV5-5 to TRBJ2-7; possible D gene TRBD1, 5 bases. This CDR3 comprises 12 residues. The V and J ends lost 1 base and 3 bases respectively, with 5 bases between them. CDR1 SGHKS and CDR2 YYEKEE come from the germline V gene (reference sequence). In DNA, the CDR3 is TGTGCCAGCAGCTTGACAGGCTACGAGCAGTACTTC. Its protein is CASSLTGYEQYF. The full variable domain, in which reference TRBV5-5 and TRBJ2-7 provide the parts outside the CDR3, is DAGVTQSPTHLIKTRGQQVTLRCSPISGHKSVSWYQQVLGQGPQFIFQYYEKEERGRGNFPDRFSARQFPNYSSELNVNALLLGDSALYLCASSLTGYEQYFGPGTRLTVT.

V is TRBV4-1 and J is TRBJ2-5; perhaps TRBD1 as D (6 bases). The DNA end is a closer match to TRBJ2-7, so the J assignment may be wrong. The length of the CDR3 is 16 residues. Germline V gene data show CDR1 as MGHRA and CDR2 as YSYEKL. This chain's CDR3 is CASSQGQVPRSYEQYF. CDR3 nucleotides: TGCGCCAGCAGCCAAGGACAGGTTCCAAGGTCCTACGAGCAGTACTTC.

This sequence joins TRBV12-5 and TRBJ2-7, with D possibly TRBD1 on 6 matching bases. Trimming left V 6 bases short and J 5 bases short, with 14 bases between. Germline V gene sequence: CDR1 LGHNT, CDR2 FRNRAP. This CDR3 has 13 residues. The CDR3 reads CASGSSGQHEQYF. CDR3 nucleotide sequence: TGTGCTAGTGGCTCTTCTGGACAGCACGAGCAGTACTTC.

Remarks on this clone: Other DNA sequences within the sample encode an identical CDR3. This sequence joins TRBV6-1 and TRBJ1-2, with D maybe TRBD1 (5 bases). This CDR3 comprises 13 residues. In germline, CDR1 is MNHNS, CDR2 SASEGT. V was trimmed by 2 bases and J by 4 bases, leaving 8 bases between them. As DNA, the CDR3 is TGTGCCAGCAGTGAACGAGGGACCTATGGCTACACCTTC. Encoded protein: CASSERGTYGYTF.

This sequence joins TRBV5-1 and TRBJ1-4, with D possibly matching TRBD1 (6 bases). V lost 1 base and J 6 bases, leaving 16 bases between the germline ends. Germline CDR1 SGHRS, CDR2 YFSETQ. The CDR3 has 16 residues. DNA for the CDR3: TGCGCCAGCAGCTTGACAACGGGGGCTTGGGATGAAAAACTGTTTTTT. This sequence encodes CASSLTTGAWDEKLFF.

The V call is TRBV7-2, the J call TRBJ1-2; TRBD1 matches at 7 bases. The trim removed 4 bases at V and 4 bases at J, leaving 6 bases unmatched. There are 14 residues in the CDR3. CDR1 is SGHTA, CDR2 FQGNSA, per germline. The CDR3 DNA follows: TGTGCCAGCAGCTATGACAGGGAGACCTATGGCTACACCTTC. The encoded protein is CASSYDRETYGYTF.

The chain recombines TRBV4-2 with TRBJ2-3; TRBD2 agrees at 8 bases. Germline assignment: CDR1 LGHNA and CDR2 YNFKEQ. With 4 bases clipped from V and 1 base from J, the junction kept 4 bases outside the gene matches. This CDR3 is built from 15 residues. CDR3 nucleotides: TGTGCCAGCAGCCTCGGACTAGCTGGCACAGATACGCAGTATTTT. Translation gives CASSLGLAGTDTQYF.

The chain couples TRBV30 to TRBJ1-1; TRBD1 is a possible D gene (5 bases). V was clipped by 0 bases and J by 4 bases, with 9 bases between them. The germline V gene encodes CDR1 GTSNPN and CDR2 SVGIG (reference sequence). This CDR3 contains 13 residues. This chain's CDR3 is CAWSVRGSTEAFF. DNA of the CDR3: TGTGCCTGGAGTGTACGGGGGAGCACTGAAGCTTTCTTT.

This chain uses TRBV25-1 with TRBJ1-2; a possible D gene is TRBD1 (5 bases). Germline V lookup: CDR1 MGHDK, CDR2 SYGVNS. Trimming cost V 4 bases and J 3 bases, with 6 bases left between them. CDR3 size: 12 residues. CDR3 region: CASSGGYYGYTF. In nucleotides, the CDR3 is TGTGCCAGCAGTGGGGGGTACTATGGCTACACCTTC.

Notes on this clone: Sequence at one end of the junction differs from germline and may be a read error. The rearrangement links TRBV6-5 to TRBJ2-4; 8 nucleotides match TRBD2. CDR3 length equals 14 residues. From germline, CDR1 is MNHEY and CDR2 SVGAGI. The CDR3 sequence is CASSSVHYRGGLNF. Written as DNA, the CDR3 is TGTGCCAGCAGTTCCGTACACTACCGGGGGGGTTTGAACTTC.

CDR3 amino acids: CASSPLGGYNEQFF. The CDR3 DNA is TGCGCCAGCAGCCCCCTAGGCGGGTACAATGAGCAGTTCTTC. V gene TRBV4-3 combines with J gene TRBJ2-1, with D perhaps matching TRBD2 (5 bases). CDR1 is LGHNA and CDR2 is YSLEER in the germline V gene. V was clipped by 4 bases and J by 4 bases, with 11 bases between them. The CDR3 is made up of 14 amino acids.

The chain combines TRBV29-1 with TRBJ1-3; no reliable D call. The germline V and J ends were trimmed by 7 bases and 1 base, with 14 bases remaining between them. The CDR3 extends over 14 amino acids. The germline gives CDR1 SQVTM, CDR2 ANQGSEA. DNA for the CDR3: TGCAGCGGCACTGAAGGTGGTTCTGGAAACACCATATATTTT. Translating gives CSGTEGGSGNTIYF.

Of note for this clone: The sample has other DNA sequences that encode this CDR3 too. The V gene is TRBV4-1, the J gene TRBJ2-3; 9 bases align to TRBD1. Germline V gene lookup returns CDR1 MGHRA and CDR2 YSYEKL. This CDR3 region has 15 residues. After removal of 3 bases from V and 2 bases from J, the junction contained 3 bases not matched to a gene. CDR3 loop: CASSHRTGVTDTQYF. The CDR3 region has the DNA TGCGCCAGCAGCCACAGGACAGGGGTCACAGATACGCAGTATTTT.

The rearrangement uses TRBV19 and TRBJ2-5; TRBD1 matches 7 bases. This CDR3 is 15 amino acids long. Germline assignment: CDR1 LNHDA and CDR2 SQIVND (reference sequence). Trimming cost V 5 bases and J 4 bases; bases outside gene matches: 10. The CDR3 nucleotides read TGTGCCAGTAGTCCTGGGACAGTTGGGTTAGAGACCCAGTACTTC. Amino acids: CASSPGTVGLETQYF.

The chain recombines TRBV11-3 with TRBJ2-2; no clear D. Trimming took 5 bases from V and 6 from J, leaving 10 bases between them. The CDR3 covers 13 residues. From germline, CDR1 is SGHNT and CDR2 YENEEA. DNA of the CDR3: TGTGCCAGCAGCAACGTTAGACCCGGGGAGCTGTTTTTT. It yields the protein CASSNVRPGELFF. Full variable domain (missing parts from reference TRBV11-3 and TRBJ2-2): EAGVVQSPRYKIIEKKQPVAFWCNPISGHNTLYWYLQNLGQGPELLIRYENEEAVDDSQLPKDRFSAERLKGVDSTLKIQPAELGDSAVYLCASSNVRPGELFFGEGSRLTVL.

This chain joins TRBV12-5 and TRBJ1-2; D is perhaps TRBD1 (6 bases). Between the trimmed V and J ends, which lost 0 bases and 4 bases, there was a span of 12 bases. Germline V gives CDR1 LGHNT, CDR2 FRNRAP. This CDR3 is built from 15 residues. The CDR3 region is CASGLVGGQPYGYTF. CDR3 in DNA: TGTGCTAGTGGTTTGGTAGGGGGACAACCCTATGGCTACACCTTC.

In this sample, this clone turned up once. The rearrangement links TRBV2 to TRBJ2-3, with 8 bases fitting TRBD2. The V gene end was trimmed by 5 bases and the J gene end by 6 bases; junction bases not matched to a gene: 10. CDR1 SNHLY and CDR2 FYNNEI come from the germline V gene. CDR3 size: 15 residues. The CDR3 spells CASSTLAGGVDTQYF. CDR3 in DNA: TGTGCCAGCAGTACCCTGGCGGGAGGAGTGGATACGCAGTATTTT.

V and J are TRBV4-1 and TRBJ2-5; no reliable D call. Germline CDR1 MGHRA, CDR2 YSYEKL. The CDR3 is made up of 14 amino acids. The V and J ends lost 1 base and 2 bases respectively, with 8 bases between them. The CDR3 spells CASSQGSVQETQYF. The CDR3 DNA follows: TGCGCCAGCAGCCAAGGGTCAGTACAAGAGACCCAGTACTTC.

Details on this clone: Other DNA sequences in the same sample also yield this CDR3. The chain carries TRBV15 and TRBJ2-5; possible D gene TRBD2, 6 bases. CDR1 LNHNV and CDR2 YYDKDF come from the germline V gene (reference sequence). This CDR3 is 12 amino acids long. V gave up 4 bases and J gave up 5 bases, with 8 bases separating them. CDR3 loop: CATSKGRETQYF. Here the CDR3 DNA reads TGTGCCACCAGCAAAGGGAGGGAGACCCAGTACTTC.

V is TRBV5-1 and J is TRBJ2-2, with 13 positions matching TRBD2. CDR3 length: 16 amino acids. V gave up 0 bases and J gave up 8 bases; unmatched junction bases: 4. Germline CDR1 reads SGHRS; CDR2 reads YFSETQ. In nucleotides, the CDR3 is TGCGCCAGCAGCTTGGGGACTAGCGGGAGTCCGGGGGAGCTGTTTTTT. Translating it yields CASSLGTSGSPGELFF.

The rearrangement uses TRBV18 and TRBJ2-7; the D gene is possibly TRBD2 (6 bases). Germline lookup yields CDR1 KGHSH and CDR2 LQKENI. V lost 6 bases and J lost 1, with 16 bases in between. The CDR3 totals 15 residues. CDR3 region: CASSPMEGPSYEQYF. The CDR3 DNA reads as TGTGCCAGCTCCCCAATGGAGGGACCGTCCTACGAGCAGTACTTC.

V and J are TRBV12-1 and TRBJ1-5; the table's D call TRBD1 went unverified against the DNA. TRBV12-1 is reported as a pseudogene. The CDR3 totals 14 residues. As DNA, the CDR3 is TGTGCCAGCAGCTTTGCGGCAGGGCACCAGCCCCAGCATTTT. This sequence encodes CASSFAAGHQPQHF.

The chain employs TRBV5-1 and TRBJ1-2, with D hard to call. The CDR3 spans 13 residues. Per germline, CDR1 SGHRS and CDR2 YFSETQ. Trimming removed 0 bases from V and 7 bases from J, with 10 bases in between. CDR3 nucleotides: TGCGCCAGCAGCTTGGTCGAGGGTTCTGGCTACACCTTC. This sequence encodes CASSLVEGSGYTF.

The table lists this clone with a count of one. V and J are TRBV2 and TRBJ1-6; D is possibly TRBD1 (5 bases). Trimming took off 4 bases at V and 7 bases at J, with 5 bases between the two ends. The CDR3 sequence is 12 residues long. Germline loops: CDR1 SNHLY, CDR2 FYNNEI. Written as DNA, the CDR3 is TGTGCCAGCAGTGGACAGAATTCACCCCTCCACTTT. Amino acids: CASSGQNSPLHF.

This chain connects TRBV5-1 to TRBJ2-3; no clear D gene. The CDR3 covers 15 residues. CDR1 is SGHRS, CDR2 YFSETQ, per germline. With 4 bases removed from V and 0 bases from J, the gap between germline ends came to 12 bases. CDR3 nucleotide sequence: TGCGCCAGCAGCCCTCTCCCCCATAGCACAGATACGCAGTATTTT. Amino acid sequence: CASSPLPHSTDTQYF.

The chain combines TRBV21-1 with TRBJ2-1; the D segment call TRBD2 is taken from the table without a DNA check. TRBV21-1 is annotated as a pseudogene. The CDR3 runs 15 residues. DNA of the CDR3: TGTGCCAGCAGCAAAAGCCGAGAGAACTACAATGAGCAGTTCTTC. Its translation is CASSKSRENYNEQFF.

This clone was observed a single time. This chain links TRBV6-4 with TRBJ1-1; D is possibly TRBD1 (6 bases). Looked up from germline, CDR1 is MRHNA and CDR2 is SNTAGT. CDR3 size: 18 residues. V was shortened by 6 bases and J by 10 bases, with 33 bases between the two germline ends. CDR3 bases: TGTGCCAGCAGAGGACTCTCCAGGGGCGCGATGTCCGGGGTTGGAGCTTTCTTT. This encodes CASRGLSRGAMSGVGAFF.

This clone has only a few counts. V gene TRBV30 combines with J gene TRBJ2-2, with 7 bases fitting TRBD1. V gave up 3 bases and J gave up 3 bases; unmatched junction bases: 7. The CDR3 is 15 residues long. Germline CDR1 is GTSNPN and CDR2 is SVGIG (reference sequence). The CDR3 coding sequence is TGTGCCTGGAGCCTGGGCAGGGGGTACACCGGGGAGCTGTTTTTT. The encoded protein is CAWSLGRGYTGELFF.